These 26 T cell receptor beta chains came from one sample sequenced in a study of T cells in Graves' hyperthyroidism and ophthalmopathy. What was amplified from RNA transcripts were TCR beta CDR3 regions. TCR CDR3 underwent first-round RT-PCR with the HTBI primer set. From the multiplex PCR reads, TCRdb called clonotypes with MiXCR, one entry per CDR3 protein. The profile shows about 400,000 distinct CDR3 sequences, more than 12% of them singletons. The source material was blood. The receptor source for this set is a woman aged 30 to 39 with Graves' hyperthyroidism.

The V call is TRBV11-1, the J call TRBJ2-5; the match to TRBD2 covers 14 bases. Trimming cost V 5 bases and J 7 bases; bases outside gene matches: 12. The CDR3 covers 17 residues. In germline, CDR1 is SGHAT, CDR2 FQDESV (reference sequence). The CDR3 loop reads CASSLTSGRDLGTTQYF. In DNA, the CDR3 is TGTGCCAGCAGCCTGACTAGCGGGAGGGATTTGGGTACGACCCAGTACTTC. Drawing the rest from reference TRBV11-1 and TRBJ2-5, the complete variable domain is EAEVAQSPRYKITEKSQAVAFWCDPISGHATLYWYRQILGQGPELLVQFQDESVVDDSQLPKDRFSAERLKGVDSTLKIQPAELGDSAMYLCASSLTSGRDLGTTQYFGPGTRLLVL.

This chain connects TRBV12-3 or TRBV12-4 to TRBJ2-1, with 8 bases matching TRBD1. The CDR3 consists of 16 residues. V shed 1 base, J shed 1 base, and the junction held 3 bases outside the gene matches. CDR3 nucleotides: TGTGCCAGCAGTTTAGATCAGGGGGCATCCTACAATGAGCAGTTCTTC. This sequence encodes CASSLDQGASYNEQFF.

The CDR3 spells CASRPPGSRSYEQYF. In DNA form, the CDR3 reads TGTGCCAGCAGACCTCCGGGCTCGAGATCCTACGAGCAGTACTTC. The J gene is TRBJ2-7, the V gene TRBV28; D is unresolved. CDR1 is MDHEN, CDR2 SYDVKM, per germline. The germline V and J ends were trimmed by 6 bases and 1 base, with 16 bases remaining between them. The CDR3 runs to 15 residues.

The chain couples TRBV20-1 to TRBJ2-1; 9 nucleotides align to TRBD2. V trimming: 3 bases; J trimming: 7 bases; junction bases outside the gene matches: 7. The CDR3 length is 14 residues. The V gene's germline CDR1 is DFQATT and CDR2 SNEGSKA (reference sequence). CDR3 DNA sequence: TGCAGTGCTAGTCTTGCGGGAGGGTGGAATGAGCAGTTCTTC. Amino acids: CSASLAGGWNEQFF.

This clonotype was counted many times. CDR3 nucleotide sequence: TGCAGCGTTGAACCGACAGGGTTGGAGACCCAGTACTTC. Translating it yields CSVEPTGLETQYF. The chain uses TRBV29-1 and TRBJ2-5; 7 bases are a match to TRBD1. CDR1 and CDR2 (germline): SQVTM, ANQGSEA. V shed 2 bases, J shed 5 bases, and the junction held 5 bases outside the gene matches. The CDR3 length is 13 residues.

This clonotype was seen many times. V and J are TRBV28 and TRBJ2-7, with 11 bases identical to TRBD1. There are 15 residues in the CDR3. The ends lost 5 bases at V and 4 bases at J; junction bases unmatched: 7. Germline loops: CDR1 MDHEN, CDR2 SYDVKM. This CDR3 is CASSGSDRGLYEQYF. CDR3 DNA sequence: TGTGCCAGCAGTGGATCGGACAGGGGGCTGTACGAGCAGTACTTC.

This clonotype was seen many times. This CDR3 reads CASSFGIDQPQHF. For the CDR3, the DNA is TGTGCCAGCAGCTTTGGCATAGATCAGCCCCAGCATTTT. The genes are TRBV11-3 and TRBJ1-5; D not resolved. Trimming took off 3 bases at V and 5 bases at J, with 8 bases between the two ends. Germline V gene lookup returns CDR1 SGHNT and CDR2 YENEEA. The CDR3 length is 13 residues.

V is TRBV11-2 and J is TRBJ2-5, with 8 bases that match TRBD1. J lost 3 bases, V lost 4 bases, and 7 bases had no gene match. This CDR3 spans 15 amino acids. Per the germline V gene, CDR1 is SGHAT and CDR2 is FQNNGV. The CDR3 nucleotides are TGTGCCAGCAGCTCCCTGGACAGGGTCGAAGAGACCCAGTACTTC. The encoded protein is CASSSLDRVEETQYF.

This clonotype was counted between two and nine times. The chain uses TRBV30 and TRBJ1-3, with no clear D. Germline V gene sequence: CDR1 GTSNPN, CDR2 SVGIG (reference sequence). The CDR3 is made up of 15 amino acids. Trimming left V 0 bases short and J 0 bases short, with 9 bases between. As DNA, the CDR3 is TGTGCCTGGAGTGTTGTTCAATCCTCTGGAAACACCATATATTTT. It is translated as CAWSVVQSSGNTIYF.

This clonotype was detected ten times or more. This chain uses TRBV28 with TRBJ1-1; TRBD1 aligns across 8 bases. CDR1 is MDHEN and CDR2 is SYDVKM in the germline V gene. The CDR3 has 13 residues. With V trimmed by 6 bases and J by 4 bases, 4 bases remained unmatched. The CDR3 region has the DNA TGTGCCAGCAGGCGTACAGGGGGCACTGAAGCTTTCTTT. Protein: CASRRTGGTEAFF.

This clonotype was seen a handful of times. This chain links TRBV19 with TRBJ2-5; 13 bases line up with TRBD2. Germline trimming cut 5 bases from V and 2 bases from J; bases unmatched to any gene: 5. The germline gives CDR1 LNHDA, CDR2 SQIVND (reference sequence). The CDR3 is 16 residues long. As DNA, the CDR3 is TGTGCCAGTAGTCCGGGACTAGCGGGATTACAAGAGACCCAGTACTTC. This encodes CASSPGLAGLQETQYF.

This clonotype appeared many times. CDR3 amino acids: CASSELAGGTYEQYF. CDR3 DNA sequence: TGTGCCAGCAGTGAACTCGCAGGGGGGACCTACGAGCAGTACTTC. The chain employs TRBV6-1 and TRBJ2-7, with D possibly being TRBD1 (7 bases). Trimming took 2 bases from V and 2 from J, leaving 13 bases between them. Germline-derived CDR1 and CDR2 are MNHNS and SASEGT. There are 15 residues in the CDR3.

Notes on this clonotype: Compared with germline, one end of the junction differs, possibly owing to a read error. The chain couples TRBV10-3 to TRBJ2-1; either TRBD1 or TRBD2 may fit D (5 bases each). This CDR3 spans 13 amino acids. The V gene's germline CDR1 is ENHRY and CDR2 SYGVKD. The CDR3 DNA reads as TGTACCATCAGTCGGGACGGTTACAATGAGCAGTTCTTC. This gives the protein CTISRDGYNEQFF.

This clonotype was seen at least ten times. The genes are TRBV6-1 and TRBJ1-2; no reliable D call. This CDR3 region has 15 residues. Trimming took off 6 bases at V and 5 bases at J, with 19 bases between the two ends. Germline V lookup: CDR1 MNHNS, CDR2 SASEGT. The CDR3 DNA sequence: TGTGCCAGCAGCTTTCGGACGCTATCCCCTTATGGCTACACCTTC. Its protein is CASSFRTLSPYGYTF.

This clonotype was detected a few times. The DNA of the CDR3 is TGTGCCAGTAGTATAGATCCGGGCATTCAGTACTTC. Protein product: CASSIDPGIQYF. This chain connects TRBV19 to TRBJ2-4; no firm D call. CDR1 and CDR2 (germline): LNHDA, SQIVND (reference sequence). V lost 0 bases and J lost 9, with 6 bases in between. This CDR3 has 12 amino acids.

DNA of the CDR3: TGTGCCAGCACCCAGGGACAGGGGGCGAACGAGCAGTACTTC. This sequence encodes CASTQGQGANEQYF. V usage is TRBV28 and J usage is TRBJ2-7, with 12 bases identical to TRBD1. J was trimmed by 5 bases and V by 7 bases; bases with no gene match: 6. Germline CDR1 reads MDHEN; CDR2 reads SYDVKM. This CDR3 has 14 amino acids.

This clonotype was observed many times. The chain links TRBV11-2 to TRBJ2-1, with D tentatively TRBD1 (6 bases). Trimming cost V 7 bases and J 5 bases, with 21 bases left between them. The germline V gene has CDR1 SGHAT and CDR2 FQNNGV. CDR3 length equals 16 residues. The CDR3 sequence: CASTGPQGEGHNEQFF. The CDR3 region has the DNA TGTGCCAGCACCGGACCACAGGGAGAGGGGCACAATGAGCAGTTCTTC.

This clonotype was observed many times. The chain recombines TRBV18 with TRBJ2-1, with 8 bases identical to TRBD2. This CDR3 comprises 17 residues. The ends lost 2 bases at V and 1 base at J; junction bases unmatched: 7. The germline CDR1 and CDR2 sequences are KGHSH and LQKENI. This CDR3 reads CASSPFTGGPSYNEQFF. The CDR3 region has the DNA TGTGCCAGCTCACCATTCACGGGAGGGCCTTCCTACAATGAGCAGTTCTTC.

This chain joins TRBV29-1 and TRBJ2-3, with 11 bases identical to TRBD2. CDR1 is SQVTM and CDR2 is ANQGSEA in the germline V gene. This CDR3 is built from 15 residues. Trimming removed 4 bases from V and 4 bases from J; junction bases left unmatched: 7. The CDR3 reads CSVAEGLAEADTQYF. The CDR3 DNA is TGCAGCGTTGCCGAGGGACTAGCGGAAGCAGATACGCAGTATTTT.

The chain uses TRBV12-3 or TRBV12-4 and TRBJ2-3; D is possibly TRBD1 (6 bases). V lost 3 bases and J 11 bases, leaving 12 bases between the germline ends. The CDR3 sequence is 12 residues long. The CDR3 reads CASSLKLGGQYF. CDR3 coding DNA: TGTGCCAGCAGTTTGAAACTAGGGGGGCAGTATTTT.

This clonotype was detected many times. The gene calls are TRBV15 and TRBJ2-3; the match to TRBD2 covers 8 bases. Germline trimming cut 1 base from V and 6 bases from J; bases unmatched to any gene: 3. Germline CDR1 LNHNV, CDR2 YYDKDF (reference sequence). The CDR3 spans 14 residues. The CDR3 sequence: CATSRAGGADTQYF. The DNA for the CDR3 is TGTGCCACCAGCAGAGCGGGAGGGGCGGATACGCAGTATTTT.

The V gene is TRBV5-1, the J gene TRBJ2-1; D is possibly TRBD2 (5 bases). The germline V and J ends were trimmed by 3 bases and 5 bases, with 12 bases remaining between them. CDR3 size: 14 residues. Germline CDR1 SGHRS, CDR2 YFSETQ. The CDR3 here is CASSYLADDNEQFF. For the CDR3, the DNA is TGCGCCAGCAGCTACCTAGCAGACGACAATGAGCAGTTCTTC.

This clonotype was observed many times. The gene calls are TRBV29-1 and TRBJ2-7; D is possibly TRBD2 (5 bases). The V gene's germline CDR1 is SQVTM and CDR2 ANQGSEA. The CDR3 covers 13 residues. Deletions cut 4 bases from V and 0 bases from J, with 10 bases between. This CDR3 reads CSVGGPSSYEQYF. The CDR3, as DNA: TGCAGCGTTGGAGGGCCGAGCTCCTACGAGCAGTACTTC.

This clonotype was counted at least ten times. V gene TRBV2 combines with J gene TRBJ2-3, with D tentatively TRBD1 (6 bases). CDR3 length: 15 residues. Germline CDR1 SNHLY, CDR2 FYNNEI. V shed 7 bases and J shed 0 bases, with 14 bases lying between them. As DNA, the CDR3 is TGTGCCAGCAAGGGGACAAGGGTTAGCACAGATACGCAGTATTTT. This sequence encodes CASKGTRVSTDTQYF.

The V gene is TRBV7-2, the J gene TRBJ2-7; TRBD1 matches 10 bases. The CDR3 loop spans 16 amino acids. Germline trimming cut 1 base from V and 1 base from J; bases unmatched to any gene: 4. Germline V gene data show CDR1 as SGHTA and CDR2 as FQGNSA. The CDR3 DNA is TGTGCCAGCAGCTTAGGAGGGACAGGGGTATCCTACGAGCAGTACTTC. It codes for CASSLGGTGVSYEQYF. The full variable domain, with the rest looked up from reference TRBV7-2 and TRBJ2-7, is GAGVSQSPSNKVTEKGKDVELRCDPISGHTALYWYRQSLGQGLEFLIYFQGNSAPDKSGLPSDRFSAERTGGSVSTLTIQRTQQEDSAVYLCASSLGGTGVSYEQYFGPGTRLTVT.

This clonotype has ten or more counts. The chain uses TRBV5-1 and TRBJ2-1; D might be TRBD2 (6 bases). This CDR3 has 15 amino acids. Trimming pared 0 bases from V and 2 bases from J, leaving 9 bases between. CDR1 SGHRS and CDR2 YFSETQ come from the germline V gene. For the CDR3, the DNA is TGCGCCAGCAGCTTGGACGGCGGGACCTACAATGAGCAGTTCTTC. Residues: CASSLDGGTYNEQFF.